Each of the 18 T cell receptor beta chains below was sequenced from the same sample in a study of metastatic and nonmetastatic thyroid tumors. TCRdb re-processed the PCR reads through MiXCR. The sample records approximately 79,000 clones, over 8.5% being singletons. The entire patient cohort was treatment-naive prior to thyroid surgery. Sequenced material: blood. These TCRs come from a female donor with papillary thyroid cancer or a benign thyroid nodule (not recorded which). Some clones in this sample may be carry-over from other donors' samples.

This chain joins TRBV18 and TRBJ2-7; D gene uncertain. The CDR3 consists of 14 residues. Germline V gene sequence: CDR1 KGHSH, CDR2 LQKENI. Trimming stripped 1 base from V and 5 bases from J, with 12 bases between. CDR3 sequence reads: CASSPRYQGDEQYF. DNA for the CDR3: TGTGCCAGCTCACCACGTTACCAAGGCGACGAGCAGTACTTC.

This clone was recorded many times. The gene calls are TRBV15 and TRBJ2-1; TRBD1 aligns across 8 bases. Germline loops: CDR1 LNHNV, CDR2 YYDKDF (reference sequence). Losses at the gene ends were 0 bases for V and 4 bases for J; bases not matched to a gene: 5. CDR3 length: 16 residues. The CDR3 sequence is CATSREQGVKYNEQFF. The CDR3 coding sequence is TGTGCCACCAGCAGAGAACAGGGGGTGAAGTACAATGAGCAGTTCTTC.

This clone has a count of ten or more. This chain links TRBV11-2 with TRBJ1-2; D is unresolved. V lost 0 bases and J 5 bases, leaving 10 bases between the germline ends. This CDR3 has 14 amino acids. CDR1 is SGHAT, CDR2 FQNNGV, per germline. For the CDR3, the DNA is TGTGCCAGCAGCTTAGATCAAATCTCGTATGGCTACACCTTC. Amino acid sequence: CASSLDQISYGYTF.

This clone has a count of ten or more. The chain has TRBV19 and TRBJ1-6; the D is unclear. In germline, CDR1 is LNHDA, CDR2 SQIVND (reference sequence). Between the trimmed V and J ends, which lost 7 bases and 5 bases, there was a span of 15 bases. This CDR3 comprises 15 residues. The CDR3 bases are TGTGCCAGTACCACCGGGCAGGCCGATAATTCACCCCTCCACTTT. Its translation is CASTTGQADNSPLHF.

The rearrangement joins TRBV5-1 to TRBJ1-5, with D unclear. The CDR3 extends over 17 amino acids. With 4 bases removed from V and 2 bases from J, the gap between germline ends came to 19 bases. Germline V gene lookup returns CDR1 SGHRS and CDR2 YFSETQ. The CDR3 DNA follows: TGCGCCAGCAGCCGCCAGCCGTCAAGCCATGGCAATCAGCCCCAGCATTTT. It codes for CASSRQPSSHGNQPQHF. Looking up the rest from reference TRBV5-1 and TRBJ1-5 gives the full variable domain: KAGVTQTPRYLIKTRGQQVTLSCSPISGHRSVSWYQQTPGQGLQFLFEYFSETQRNKGNFPGRFSGRQFSNSRSEMNVSTLELGDSALYLCASSRQPSSHGNQPQHFGDGTRLSIL.

In its sample, this clone was seen many times. The CDR3 nucleotides are TGTGCCAGCAGTTCACAAACGGACAGGGTCAAGAATGAACCCCTCCACTTT. It codes for CASSSQTDRVKNEPLHF. The chain joins TRBV28 to TRBJ1-6; 8 bases align to TRBD1. This CDR3 contains 17 residues. The V gene's germline CDR1 is MDHEN and CDR2 SYDVKM. V was pared by 4 bases and J by 12 bases, with 17 bases of the junction left unmatched.

This clone was picked up many times. The chain couples TRBV11-2 to TRBJ1-6, with 7 nucleotides matching TRBD1. The CDR3 loop spans 14 amino acids. V shed 7 bases and J 10 bases; nucleotides not matched to a gene: 10. Germline V lookup: CDR1 SGHAT, CDR2 FQNNGV. CDR3 nucleotides: TGTGCCAGCAACCAACAGGGGAAGCAGTCACCCCTCCACTTT. This sequence encodes CASNQQGKQSPLHF.

This clone was counted many times. V and J are TRBV2 and TRBJ1-1; perhaps TRBD1 as D (6 bases). V lost 5 bases and J 5 bases, leaving 9 bases between the germline ends. Germline CDR1 SNHLY, CDR2 FYNNEI. The CDR3 length is 12 residues. The DNA for the CDR3 is TGTGCCAGCAGTACAGGGAGAACTGAAGCTTTCTTT. Protein sequence: CASSTGRTEAFF.

This clone has only a few counts. The rearrangement joins TRBV2 to TRBJ1-3; D remains ambiguous. CDR3 length: 15 residues. Trimming removed 3 bases from V and 0 bases from J, with 9 bases in between. The germline V gene encodes CDR1 SNHLY and CDR2 FYNNEI. The CDR3 loop reads CASSERGNSGNTIYF. CDR3 sequence (DNA): TGTGCCAGCAGTGAGCGAGGCAACTCTGGAAACACCATATATTTT.

This clone was observed a handful of times. The V and J genes are TRBV5-5 and TRBJ2-1; D possibly corresponds to TRBD2 (5 bases). V lost 4 bases, J lost 4 bases, and 6 bases lay in between. CDR3 size: 12 residues. Germline CDR1 is SGHKS and CDR2 is YYEKEE (reference sequence). The CDR3, as DNA: TGTGCCAGCAGCCCGGGATACAATGAGCAGTTCTTC. It codes for CASSPGYNEQFF.

The rearrangement joins TRBV6-1 to TRBJ1-4; D uncertain. The CDR3 consists of 17 residues. Per the germline V gene, CDR1 is MNHNS and CDR2 is SASEGT. Trimming shortened V by 6 bases and J by 7 bases, and 24 bases separated the two germline ends. The CDR3 protein is CASSPGGSGPGGEKLFF. CDR3 DNA sequence: TGTGCCAGCAGCCCCGGAGGGAGTGGGCCGGGAGGTGAAAAACTGTTTTTT.

In this sample, this clone turned up once. This chain links TRBV7-6 with TRBJ2-7, with 11 bases fitting TRBD1. Germline V gene sequence: CDR1 SGHVS, CDR2 FNYEAQ. The CDR3 contains 15 residues. Germline trimming cut 6 bases from V and 3 bases from J; bases unmatched to any gene: 7. The DNA of the CDR3 is TGTGCCAGCAGAAACGCGGGACAGGGGGTCTACGAGCAGTACTTC. Amino acids: CASRNAGQGVYEQYF.

With respect to this clone: This could be a read error, since a much larger clone is one nucleotide away. This sample also contains other DNA sequences that code for the same CDR3. The genes are TRBV9 and TRBJ1-2, with D possibly TRBD1 on 5 matching bases. CDR3 length: 17 amino acids. The germline gives CDR1 SGDLS, CDR2 YYNGEE. CDR3 sequence (DNA): TGTGCCAGCAGCGGAGTCCCCCAGGTCGGCGGGGACTATGGCTACACCTTT. This gives the protein CASSGVPQVGGDYGYTF.

This clone was observed at least ten times. The chain combines TRBV19 with TRBJ2-3, with 7 bases matching TRBD2. Trimming cost V 6 bases and J 0 bases; bases outside gene matches: 0. Germline V CDR1 and CDR2: LNHDA, SQIVND (reference sequence). CDR3 size: 13 residues. The CDR3 loop is CASRGGSTDTQYF. The CDR3 nucleotides read TGTGCCAGTAGGGGGGGGAGCACAGATACGCAGTATTTT.

This clone showed up many times. V is TRBV7-2 and J is TRBJ1-6; TRBD1 is a possible D gene (5 bases). CDR3 length: 15 residues. Germline values: CDR1 SGHTA, CDR2 FQGNSA. The ends were cut back, 0 bases at V and 13 bases at J, with 16 bases in the middle. The CDR3 spells CASSLARQGISPLHF. The CDR3 coding sequence is TGTGCCAGCAGCTTAGCTCGCCAGGGAATCTCTCCCCTCCACTTT.

This clone came up a few times. This sequence joins TRBV4-3 and TRBJ1-5; D gene uncertain. This CDR3 contains 14 residues. Germline CDR1 reads LGHNA; CDR2 reads YSLEER. V was shortened by 0 bases and J by 2 bases, with 5 bases between the two germline ends. The CDR3 sequence: CASSQDLGNQPQHF. For the CDR3, the DNA is TGCGCCAGCAGCCAAGATCTGGGCAATCAGCCCCAGCATTTT.

This clone was seen a handful of times. The rearrangement uses TRBV4-1 and TRBJ1-1; TRBD1 aligns across 7 bases. V shed 0 bases, J shed 0 bases, and the junction held 4 bases outside the gene matches. The CDR3 is 16 amino acids. CDR1 and CDR2 from the germline V gene are MGHRA and YSYEKL. The CDR3 region has the DNA TGCGCCAGCAGCCAAGAATTAGGACAGGTGAACACTGAAGCTTTCTTT. Encoded protein: CASSQELGQVNTEAFF.

This clone was seen many times. The chain is built from TRBV30 and TRBJ1-1, with 7 nucleotides matching TRBD1. The CDR3 consists of 13 residues. The junction had 2 bases not matched to a gene; V was cut back by 1 base and J by 3 bases. From germline, CDR1 is GTSNPN and CDR2 SVGIG (reference sequence). CDR3 DNA sequence: TGTGCCTGGAGTGGGGACAGCCACACTGAAGCTTTCTTT. This sequence encodes CAWSGDSHTEAFF.